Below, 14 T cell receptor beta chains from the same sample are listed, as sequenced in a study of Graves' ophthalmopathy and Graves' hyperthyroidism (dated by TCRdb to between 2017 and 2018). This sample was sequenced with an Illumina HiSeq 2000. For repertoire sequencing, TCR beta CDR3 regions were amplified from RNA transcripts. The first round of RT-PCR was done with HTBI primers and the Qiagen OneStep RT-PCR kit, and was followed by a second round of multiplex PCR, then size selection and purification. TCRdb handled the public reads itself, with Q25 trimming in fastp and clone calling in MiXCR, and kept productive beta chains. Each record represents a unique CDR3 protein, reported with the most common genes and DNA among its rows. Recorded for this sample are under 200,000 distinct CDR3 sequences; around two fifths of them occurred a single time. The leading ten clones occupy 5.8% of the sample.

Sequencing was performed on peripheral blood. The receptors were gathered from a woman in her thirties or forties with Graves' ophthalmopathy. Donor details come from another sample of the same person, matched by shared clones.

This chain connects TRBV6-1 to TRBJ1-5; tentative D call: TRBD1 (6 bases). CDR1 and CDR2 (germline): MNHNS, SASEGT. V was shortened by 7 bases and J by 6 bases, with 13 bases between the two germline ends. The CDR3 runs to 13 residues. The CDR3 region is CASTTGPGQPQHF. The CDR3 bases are TGTGCCAGCACTACAGGGCCAGGTCAGCCCCAGCATTTT.

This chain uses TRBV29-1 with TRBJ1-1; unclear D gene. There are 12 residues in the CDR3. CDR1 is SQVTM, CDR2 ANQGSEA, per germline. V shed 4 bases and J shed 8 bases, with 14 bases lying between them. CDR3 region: CSVVEGWNEAFF. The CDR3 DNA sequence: TGCAGCGTTGTAGAAGGGTGGAACGAAGCTTTCTTT. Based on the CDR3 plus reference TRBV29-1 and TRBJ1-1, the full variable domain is SAVISQKPSRDICQRGTSLTIQCQVDSQVTMMFWYRQQPGQSLTLIATANQGSEATYESGFVIDKFPISRPNLTFSTLTVSNMSPEDSSIYLCSVVEGWNEAFFGQGTRLTVV.

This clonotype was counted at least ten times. The CDR3 coding sequence is TGTGCCAGCAGCCAAGACCTTACAGGGTGGAACACTGAAGCTTTCTTT. This gives the protein CASSQDLTGWNTEAFF. V is TRBV3-1 and J is TRBJ1-1; perhaps TRBD1 as D (6 bases). V was shortened by 0 bases and J by 1 base, with 12 bases between the two germline ends. This CDR3 comprises 16 residues. Germline assignment: CDR1 LGHDT and CDR2 YNNKEL (reference sequence). Combining the CDR3 with reference TRBV3-1 and TRBJ1-1 gives the whole variable domain DTAVSQTPKYLVTQMGNDKSIKCEQNLGHDTMYWYKQDSKKFLKIMFSYNNKELIINETVPNRFSPKSPDKAHLNLHINSLELGDSAVYFCASSQDLTGWNTEAFFGQGTRLTVV.

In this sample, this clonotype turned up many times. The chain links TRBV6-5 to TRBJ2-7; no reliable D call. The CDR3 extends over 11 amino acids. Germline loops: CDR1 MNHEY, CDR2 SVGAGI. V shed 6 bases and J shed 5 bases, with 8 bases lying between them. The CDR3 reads CASRRGHEQYF. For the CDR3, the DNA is TGTGCCAGCAGAAGAGGACACGAGCAGTACTTC.

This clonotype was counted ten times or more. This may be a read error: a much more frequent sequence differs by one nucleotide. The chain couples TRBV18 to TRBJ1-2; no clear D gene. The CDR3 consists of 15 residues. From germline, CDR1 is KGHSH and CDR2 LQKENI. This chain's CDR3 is CASSPQGDVNHGYTF. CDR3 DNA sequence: TGTGCCAGCTCACCACAGGGAGACGTTAACCATGGCTACACCTTC.

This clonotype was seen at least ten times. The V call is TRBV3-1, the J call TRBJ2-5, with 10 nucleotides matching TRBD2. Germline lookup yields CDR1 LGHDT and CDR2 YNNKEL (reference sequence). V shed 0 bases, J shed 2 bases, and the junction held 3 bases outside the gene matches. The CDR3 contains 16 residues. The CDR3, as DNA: TGTGCCAGCAGCCAAGATCCTAGCGGGGGACAAGAGACCCAGTACTTC. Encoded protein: CASSQDPSGGQETQYF.

In nucleotides, the CDR3 is TGTGCCAGCGACCCGGGACAGGGGGATTCACCCCTCCACTTT. Encoded protein: CASDPGQGDSPLHF. The rearrangement joins TRBV6-2 or TRBV6-3 to TRBJ1-6; 11 bases are shared with TRBD1. V was pared by 8 bases and J by 8 bases, with 5 bases of the junction left unmatched. The CDR3 loop spans 14 amino acids. Germline CDR1 reads MNHEY; CDR2 reads SVGEGT.

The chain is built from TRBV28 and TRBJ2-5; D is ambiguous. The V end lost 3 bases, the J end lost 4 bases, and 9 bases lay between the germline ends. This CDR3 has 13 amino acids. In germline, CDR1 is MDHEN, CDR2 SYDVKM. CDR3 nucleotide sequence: TGTGCCAGCAGTTTTTCTACTCGAGAGACCCAGTACTTC. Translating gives CASSFSTRETQYF.

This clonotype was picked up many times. CDR3 sequence (DNA): TGTGCCAGCAGTTACTCGATCCGGTACGAGCAGTACTTC. Translation: CASSYSIRYEQYF. The rearrangement joins TRBV6-6 to TRBJ2-7; D gene uncertain. Trimming pared 0 bases from V and 4 bases from J, leaving 7 bases between. Per the germline V gene, CDR1 is MNHNY and CDR2 is SVGAGI (reference sequence). This CDR3 is 13 amino acids long.

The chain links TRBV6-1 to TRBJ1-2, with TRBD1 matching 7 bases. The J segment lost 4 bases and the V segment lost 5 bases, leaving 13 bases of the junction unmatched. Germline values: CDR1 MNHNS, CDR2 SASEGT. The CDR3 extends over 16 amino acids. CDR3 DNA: TGTGCCAGCAGTCCTACCCCCACAGGGGTCCTCTATGGCTACACCTTC. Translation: CASSPTPTGVLYGYTF.

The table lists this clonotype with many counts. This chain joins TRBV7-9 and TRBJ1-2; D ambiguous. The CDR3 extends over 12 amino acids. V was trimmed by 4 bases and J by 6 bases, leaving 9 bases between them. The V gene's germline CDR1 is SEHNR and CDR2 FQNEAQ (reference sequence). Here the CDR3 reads CASSSRRDGYTF. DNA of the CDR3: TGTGCCAGCAGCTCGAGGAGGGATGGCTACACCTTC.

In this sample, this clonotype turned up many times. The CDR3: CASSSPTGAVYGYTF. The CDR3 region has the DNA TGTGCCAGCAGCTCACCGACAGGGGCGGTCTATGGCTACACCTTC. The chain combines TRBV7-2 with TRBJ1-2; 8 bases line up with TRBD1. The CDR3 loop spans 15 amino acids. Germline CDR1 reads SGHTA; CDR2 reads FQGNSA. The junction had 8 bases not matched to a gene; V was cut back by 4 bases and J by 4 bases.

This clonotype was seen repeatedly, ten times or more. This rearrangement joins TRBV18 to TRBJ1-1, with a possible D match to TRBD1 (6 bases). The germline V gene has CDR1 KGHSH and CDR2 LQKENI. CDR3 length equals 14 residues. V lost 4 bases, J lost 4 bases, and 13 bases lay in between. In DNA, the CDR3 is TGTGCCAGCTCACGTCTCAGGGGAAGCACTGAAGCTTTCTTT. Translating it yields CASSRLRGSTEAFF.

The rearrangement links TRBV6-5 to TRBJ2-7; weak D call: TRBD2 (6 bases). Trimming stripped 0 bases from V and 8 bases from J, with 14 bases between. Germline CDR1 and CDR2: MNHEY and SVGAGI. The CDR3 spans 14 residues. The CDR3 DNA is TGTGCCAGCAGTTACTCGTCGGGGAGGAGTCAGCAGTACTTC. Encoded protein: CASSYSSGRSQQYF.